A single sample is the source of the 4 T cell receptor beta chains below, sequenced in a study of T cell changes during pregnancy in multiple sclerosis. The method was immunoSEQ multiplex PCR; TCRdb's version includes in-frame clones alone and lacks a portion of them. Of tens of thousands of clones in the sample, approximately 90% were seen once. The material sequenced was CD8+ T cells from peripheral blood mononuclear cells, taken in the third trimester of pregnancy. The source of these receptors is a female donor with multiple sclerosis, enrolled in a pregnancy study.

The V call is TRBV7-9, the J call TRBJ2-2; 8 bases map to TRBD2. The ends lost 7 bases at V and 0 bases at J; junction bases unmatched: 4. This CDR3 is built from 15 residues. Germline assignment: CDR1 SEHNR and CDR2 FQNEAQ (reference sequence). The CDR3 here is CASKHSGTNTGELFF. CDR3 DNA sequence: TGTGCCAGCAAACATAGCGGGACGAACACCGGGGAGCTGTTTTTT.

The CDR3: CASSQGTGPRNTEAFF. CDR3 DNA: TGCGCCAGCAGCCAAGGGACAGGGCCTCGGAACACTGAAGCTTTCTTT. The chain joins TRBV4-3 to TRBJ1-1; 8 bases fit TRBD1. The CDR3 runs to 16 residues. Looked up from germline, CDR1 is LGHNA and CDR2 is YSLEER. With V trimmed by 1 base and J by 1 base, 5 bases remained unmatched.

This clone was detected once. The V call is TRBV27, the J call TRBJ2-5, with 10 bases matching TRBD1. The CDR3 has 17 amino acids. V shed 4 bases, J shed 5 bases, and the junction held 13 bases outside the gene matches. Looked up from germline, CDR1 is MNHEY and CDR2 is SMNVEV (reference sequence). The CDR3 loop is CASSSLHDRGQRETQYF. In DNA form, the CDR3 reads TGTGCCAGCAGTTCCCTCCACGACAGGGGGCAGCGGGAGACCCAGTACTTC.

CDR3 protein: CASSDSDREKLFF. CDR3 DNA sequence: TGTGCCAGCAGTGACTCAGACAGGGAAAAACTGTTTTTT. This chain links TRBV6-4 with TRBJ1-4; D perhaps matches TRBD1 (6 bases). This CDR3 region has 13 residues. Deletions cut 0 bases from V and 8 bases from J, with 7 bases between. Germline V CDR1 and CDR2: MRHNA, SNTAGT.